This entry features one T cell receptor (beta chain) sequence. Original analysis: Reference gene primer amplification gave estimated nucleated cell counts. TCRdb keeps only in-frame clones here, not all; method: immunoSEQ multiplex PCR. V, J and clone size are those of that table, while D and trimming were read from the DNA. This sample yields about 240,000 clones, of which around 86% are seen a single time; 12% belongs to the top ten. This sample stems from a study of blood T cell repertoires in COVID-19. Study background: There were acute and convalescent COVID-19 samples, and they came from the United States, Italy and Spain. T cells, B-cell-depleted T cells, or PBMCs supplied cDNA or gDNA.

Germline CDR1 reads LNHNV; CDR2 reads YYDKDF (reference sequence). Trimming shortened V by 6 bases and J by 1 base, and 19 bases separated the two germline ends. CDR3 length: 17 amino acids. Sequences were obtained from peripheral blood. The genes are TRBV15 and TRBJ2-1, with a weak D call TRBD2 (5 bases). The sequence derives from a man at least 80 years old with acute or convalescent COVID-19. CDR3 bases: TGTGCCACCAGGAATTACAGCGGCGGTGTATCCTACAATGAGCAGTTCTTC. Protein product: CATRNYSGGVSYNEQFF.